Below are 29 T cell receptor beta chains sequenced from a single sample in a study of blood T cells in healthy people across ages. With a J-beta primer mix and a sample-barcoded 5' primer, a second PCR ran roughly 6 to 11 cycles. MiXCR, applied by TCRdb to the 5' RACE reads, yields one record per CDR3 protein. The sample shows roughly 1,800,000 distinct CDR3 sequences, around half of them seen only once. Sequencing was performed on blood. The origin of the receptors is a woman aged 40 to 49 in good health.

The rearrangement uses TRBV28 and TRBJ2-1; a possible D gene is TRBD2 (5 bases). This CDR3 comprises 11 residues. V was pared by 8 bases and J by 15 bases, with 17 bases between. CDR1 and CDR2 (germline): MDHEN, SYDVKM. The CDR3 DNA reads TGTGCCAGCGGTTCAACGGGGTCACCGTTCTTC. Its protein is CASGSTGSPFF.

V and J are TRBV28 and TRBJ1-5, with D unresolved. Germline assignment: CDR1 MDHEN and CDR2 SYDVKM. The CDR3 spans 14 residues. The V gene lost 3 bases and the J gene lost 5 bases, with 11 bases spanning the gap. The CDR3 protein is CASSFRQVDQPQHF. The CDR3 DNA is TGTGCCAGCAGTTTTAGGCAGGTTGATCAGCCCCAGCATTTT. Filled out from reference TRBV28 and TRBJ1-5, the complete variable domain reads DVKVTQSSRYLVKRTGEKVFLECVQDMDHENMFWYRQDPGLGLRLIYFSYDVKMKEKGDIPEGYSVSREKKERFSLILESASTNQTSMYLCASSFRQVDQPQHFGDGTRLSIL.

In this sample, this clonotype turned up a few times. This chain joins TRBV20-1 and TRBJ2-1; D perhaps matches TRBD1 (6 bases). Between the trimmed V and J ends, which lost 2 bases and 5 bases, there was a span of 13 bases. Germline CDR1 and CDR2: DFQATT and SNEGSKA (reference sequence). The CDR3 has 14 amino acids. CDR3 residues: CSARSDRTDNEQFF. The CDR3 DNA reads as TGCAGTGCTAGATCGGACAGAACTGACAATGAGCAGTTCTTC.

The table lists this clonotype with a few counts. The chain carries TRBV2 and TRBJ2-7; TRBD1 matches at 12 bases. Germline values: CDR1 SNHLY, CDR2 FYNNEI. V lost 3 bases to trimming and J lost 6 bases; unmatched junction nucleotides: 6. This CDR3 is 15 amino acids long. The CDR3 DNA is TGTGCCAGCAGTGAGGGACAGGGGGCATTCCTCGAGCAGTACTTC. Translated, it gives CASSEGQGAFLEQYF. Combining the CDR3 with reference TRBV2 and TRBJ2-7 gives the whole variable domain EPEVTQTPSHQVTQMGQEVILRCVPISNHLYFYWYRQILGQKVEFLVSFYNNEISEKSEIFDDQFSVERPDGSNFTLKIRSTKLEDSAMYFCASSEGQGAFLEQYFGPGTRLTVT.

The sample holds one count of this clonotype. The gene calls are TRBV3-1 and TRBJ1-6; a possible D gene is TRBD1 (6 bases). CDR1 LGHDT and CDR2 YNNKEL come from the germline V gene (reference sequence). CDR3 length equals 16 residues. Trimming removed 2 bases at V and 8 bases at J, with 16 bases between. CDR3 sequence reads: CASSQNREILYSPLHF. CDR3 sequence (DNA): TGTGCCAGCAGCCAAAACAGGGAAATACTATATTCACCCCTCCACTTT.

This clonotype was recorded once. V and J are TRBV7-8 and TRBJ2-3, with 9 positions matching TRBD1. The germline V gene encodes CDR1 SGHVS and CDR2 FQNEAQ. V lost 4 bases, J lost 5 bases, and 7 bases stayed unmatched. The CDR3 consists of 15 residues. The CDR3 sequence is CASSSRQGEEDTQYF. CDR3 bases: TGTGCCAGCAGCTCTAGACAGGGGGAAGAAGATACGCAGTATTTT.

The count of this clonotype is one. The V call is TRBV18, the J call TRBJ2-1; D not certain. This CDR3 spans 16 amino acids. With 4 bases removed from V and 6 bases from J, the gap between germline ends came to 19 bases. CDR1 and CDR2 from the germline V gene are KGHSH and LQKENI. For the CDR3, the DNA is TGTGCCAGCTCACTTAAGGACCCTATTCCAAGCAATGAGCAGTTCTTC. Protein sequence: CASSLKDPIPSNEQFF. Full variable domain (missing parts from reference TRBV18 and TRBJ2-1): NAGVMQNPRHLVRRRGQEARLRCSPMKGHSHVYWYRQLPEEGLKFMVYLQKENIIDESGMPKERFSAEFPKEGPSILRIQQVVRGDSAAYFCASSLKDPIPSNEQFFGPGTRLTVL.

The J gene is TRBJ2-3, the V gene TRBV9; the D gene could be TRBD1 or TRBD2 (5 bases each). Trimming shortened V by 3 bases and J by 1 base, and 9 bases separated the two germline ends. The CDR3 has 14 amino acids. From germline, CDR1 is SGDLS and CDR2 YYNGEE. CDR3 residues: CASSAGDRTDTQYF. CDR3 nucleotide sequence: TGTGCCAGCAGCGCCGGGGACCGCACAGATACGCAGTATTTT.

This chain joins TRBV6-1 and TRBJ1-4, with 10 bases lining up with TRBD1. The V segment lost 6 bases and the J segment 6 bases; nucleotides outside the gene matches: 7. There are 15 residues in the CDR3. Germline CDR1 MNHNS, CDR2 SASEGT. CDR3: CASRPGQGLYEKLFF. The CDR3 DNA is TGTGCCAGCAGGCCGGGACAGGGGTTGTATGAAAAACTGTTTTTT.

The chain carries TRBV5-1 and TRBJ2-7; 7 nucleotides agree with TRBD1. Germline V gene sequence: CDR1 SGHRS, CDR2 YFSETQ. The CDR3 is made up of 15 amino acids. The junction had 10 bases not matched to a gene; V was cut back by 2 bases and J by 5 bases. CDR3 sequence (DNA): TGCGCCAGCAGCTTTCAAGACAGGGTGTTCAACGAGCAGTACTTC. It yields the protein CASSFQDRVFNEQYF.

This chain uses TRBV4-3 with TRBJ2-3; no reliable D call. V was shortened by 0 bases and J by 3 bases, with 19 bases between the two germline ends. Per germline, CDR1 LGHNA and CDR2 YSLEER. CDR3 size: 18 residues. The DNA of the CDR3 is TGCGCCAGCAGCCAAGATGTTTATACGGGTCAAGGAACAGATACGCAGTATTTT. Translation gives CASSQDVYTGQGTDTQYF.

In its sample, this clonotype was seen a few times. The chain recombines TRBV12-3 or TRBV12-4 with TRBJ2-7; D uncertain. CDR3 length equals 14 residues. Trimming pared 3 bases from V and 3 bases from J, leaving 12 bases between. CDR3 region: CASSLRWPNYEQYF. CDR3 bases: TGTGCCAGCAGTTTGCGTTGGCCCAACTACGAGCAGTACTTC.

The chain has TRBV12-3 or TRBV12-4 and TRBJ1-6; D gene unclear. Deletions cut 1 base from V and 7 bases from J, with 8 bases between. This CDR3 has 14 amino acids. The CDR3 DNA reads TGTGCCAGCAGTTTAGGGACGGTCAATTCACCCCTCCACTTT. Amino acid sequence: CASSLGTVNSPLHF.

This clonotype appeared a few times. The gene calls are TRBV5-1 and TRBJ2-3; 8 nucleotides match TRBD2. Germline assignment: CDR1 SGHRS and CDR2 YFSETQ. This CDR3 has 15 amino acids. Unmatched junction bases numbered 6, after V lost 2 bases and J lost 4 bases. The CDR3 nucleotides read TGCGCCAGCAGCTTCAGGCGGGGGGAAGCAGATACGCAGTATTTT. Protein: CASSFRRGEADTQYF.

V gene TRBV27 combines with J gene TRBJ2-5; no clear D. Trimming stripped 8 bases from V and 11 bases from J, with 42 bases between. Germline V gene sequence: CDR1 MNHEY, CDR2 SMNVEV (reference sequence). CDR3 length equals 20 residues. The CDR3 loop reads CASVVRGRGGYPGMTDEQYF. The CDR3 nucleotides read TGTGCCAGCGTCGTCAGAGGACGAGGTGGTTACCCTGGAATGACGGATGAGCAGTACTTC.

This clonotype was seen only a few times. Written as DNA, the CDR3 is TGCGCCAGCAGCAAAGGGGAGGTACCATACAATGAGCAGTTCTTC. Translation gives CASSKGEVPYNEQFF. V gene TRBV4-1 combines with J gene TRBJ2-1; the D gene is possibly TRBD2 (6 bases). CDR1 and CDR2 from the germline V gene are MGHRA and YSYEKL. V lost 5 bases and J 4 bases, leaving 15 bases between the germline ends. The CDR3 is 15 residues long.

The rearrangement links TRBV12-3 or TRBV12-4 to TRBJ2-7; D possibly matches TRBD1 or TRBD2 (6 bases each). Trimming cost V 4 bases and J 1 base, with 17 bases left between them. This CDR3 contains 16 residues. This CDR3 is CASSSAIGGGSYEQYF. CDR3 in DNA: TGTGCCAGCAGTTCCGCTATTGGAGGGGGATCCTACGAGCAGTACTTC.

This chain links TRBV14 with TRBJ2-3; D might be TRBD1 (8 bases). V lost 2 bases to trimming and J lost 4 bases, with 13 bases between them. This CDR3 region has 15 residues. The germline V gene has CDR1 SGHDN and CDR2 FVKESK. CDR3 bases: TGTGCCAGCAGCCAAAGGACAGGGAGGGCAGATACGCAGTATTTT. Its translation is CASSQRTGRADTQYF. Looking up the rest from reference TRBV14 and TRBJ2-3 gives the full variable domain: EAGVTQFPSHSVIEKGQTVTLRCDPISGHDNLYWYRRVMGKEIKFLLHFVKESKQDESGMPNNRFLAERTGGTYSTLKVQPAELEDSGVYFCASSQRTGRADTQYFGPGTRLTVL.

This clonotype was recorded a few times. A junction end diverges from the germline sequence, so it may reflect a read error. This chain links TRBV7-7 with TRBJ2-1; no clear D gene. This CDR3 has 14 residues. From germline, CDR1 is SSHAT and CDR2 FNYEAQ (reference sequence). The chain's CDR3 is CASSPAPQSREQFF. For the CDR3, the DNA is TGTGCTAGCAGCCCCGCCCCTCAAAGCAGGGAGCAGTTCTTC.

V is TRBV4-1 and J is TRBJ2-5, with TRBD1 matching over 10 bases. The CDR3 sequence is 17 residues long. Per germline, CDR1 MGHRA and CDR2 YSYEKL. J was trimmed by 5 bases and V by 3 bases; bases with no gene match: 12. CDR3: CASSQERTGGPRETQYF. CDR3 nucleotide sequence: TGCGCCAGCAGCCAGGAAAGGACAGGGGGGCCCAGGGAGACCCAGTACTTC.

CDR3 residues: CASSKIGRPTNYGYTF. The DNA for the CDR3 is TGTGCCAGCAGCAAAATCGGGAGGCCCACTAACTATGGCTACACCTTC. The chain employs TRBV21-1 and TRBJ1-2. TRBV21-1 is deemed a pseudogene. The CDR3 spans 16 residues.

Written as DNA, the CDR3 is TGCAGTGCTAGAGTTTTCCCGGGGGCAACGCAAGATACGCAGTATTTT. The encoded protein is CSARVFPGATQDTQYF. The V call is TRBV20-1, the J call TRBJ2-3; D possibly uses TRBD1 or TRBD2 (6 bases each). The germline V gene has CDR1 DFQATT and CDR2 SNEGSKA (reference sequence). This CDR3 comprises 16 residues. V dropped 1 base and J dropped 5 bases, with 19 bases sitting between them.

Concerning this clonotype: The junction departs from the called germline gene at one end, perhaps through a read error. The chain is built from TRBV20-1 and TRBJ2-3, with 13 nucleotides matching TRBD2. Per germline, CDR1 DFQATT and CDR2 SNEGSKA (reference sequence). The CDR3 length is 14 residues. Here the CDR3 DNA reads TGCAGTGCTTTGACTAGCGGGGGGACAGATATGCAGTATTTT. It translates to CSALTSGGTDMQYF.

This chain joins TRBV5-6 and TRBJ1-2; D not resolved. CDR1 is SGHDT and CDR2 is YYEEEE in the germline V gene. Trimming shortened V by 10 bases and J by 4 bases, and 20 bases separated the two germline ends. CDR3 length: 14 residues. As DNA, the CDR3 is TGTGCCTCCACTTCGCGGACGCAAGTCTATGGCTACACCTTC. Its translation is CASTSRTQVYGYTF.

The chain has TRBV6-4 and TRBJ2-3, with TRBD2 matching 10 bases. Per the germline V gene, CDR1 is MRHNA and CDR2 is SNTAGT. With V trimmed by 6 bases and J by 5 bases, 5 bases remained unmatched. This CDR3 contains 14 residues. DNA for the CDR3: TGTGCCAGCAGCACTAGCGGGGCGCAAGATACGCAGTATTTT. Residues: CASSTSGAQDTQYF.

The V call is TRBV10-3, the J call TRBJ2-3; D uncertain. With 0 bases removed from V and 4 bases from J, the gap between germline ends came to 14 bases. CDR1 and CDR2 (germline): ENHRY, SYGVKD. This CDR3 region has 16 residues. CDR3 residues: CAISESIGRHADTQYF. Written as DNA, the CDR3 is TGTGCCATCAGTGAGTCGATTGGCAGACACGCAGATACGCAGTATTTT.

The V call is TRBV10-2, the J call TRBJ1-2; TRBD1 might be the D (6 bases). The CDR3 is 15 residues long. From germline, CDR1 is WSHSY and CDR2 SAAADI. Trimming removed 4 bases at V and 1 base at J, with 13 bases between. The CDR3 coding sequence is TGCGCCAGCAGTGGGGAGACAGGCGTTAACTATGGCTACACCTTC. It specifies CASSGETGVNYGYTF.

The rearrangement joins TRBV4-2 to TRBJ2-7; D is unclear. Matching the DNA end better, TRBJ2-5 makes the J call doubtful. Germline CDR1 and CDR2: LGHNA and YNFKEQ. This CDR3 has 15 residues. CDR3 DNA: TGTGCCAGCAGCCGTGCGGTCCTTCCCCAAGAGACCCAGTACTTC. As protein: CASSRAVLPQETQYF.

The gene calls are TRBV10-3 and TRBJ1-1, with 10 nucleotides matching TRBD1. Germline V gives CDR1 ENHRY, CDR2 SYGVKD. The CDR3 sequence is 16 residues long. V lost 4 bases, J lost 3 bases, and 8 bases stayed unmatched. CDR3 loop: CAISGGPGQGDTEAFF. The CDR3 bases are TGTGCCATCAGTGGGGGACCTGGACAGGGGGACACTGAAGCTTTCTTT.